Detailed here is one T cell receptor (beta chain). Its cognate antigen is unknown. TCRdb called the RT-PCR reads again in MiXCR, with one record for every CDR3 protein. Found here are roughly 760,000 distinct CDR3 sequences, around 21% of them singletons; the top ten hold about 9.4%. The data were taken from a study of response to subunit inactivated influenza vaccine. Overall study results and limits: Each seasonal influenza vaccination recruits few new T cells, the authors suggested.

Trimming stripped 1 base from V and 4 bases from J, with 8 bases between. Per the germline V gene, CDR1 is DFQATT and CDR2 is SNEGSKA (reference sequence). The CDR3 covers 12 residues. The TCR originated in a man in his fifties or sixties who received an inactivated influenza vaccine. The sample in question was PBMCs from blood, obtained about 5 days after vaccination. The V call is TRBV20-1, the J call TRBJ2-7; D unresolved. This CDR3 reads CSARVQDYEQYF. For the CDR3, the DNA is TGCAGTGCTAGAGTTCAGGATTACGAGCAGTACTTC.